Below, one T cell receptor beta chain is given with its context. Its specificity is not known. In every patient, relapse followed autologous stem cell transplantation, while exposure to brentuximab vedotin differed. Here immunoSEQ multiplex PCR was the method, and the copy in TCRdb shows in-frame clones only, minus some. The sample includes some 13,000 clones, more than 75% seen only once; the top ten take approximately 35%. The source of the sample is a study of PD-1 blockade in classical Hodgkin lymphoma. Overall study findings and caveats: Newly diagnosed patients and complete responders had comparable diversity at baseline. Compared with baseline, CD4+ but not CD8+ TCR diversity had risen significantly by C4D1.

This clonotype was obtained from a human donor with classical Hodgkin lymphoma. The sample here was peripheral blood mononuclear cells (PBMCs), taken at baseline.

The CDR3 is CATSREAGSNYGYTF. The CDR3 DNA sequence: TGTGCCACCAGCAGAGAGGCAGGGTCTAACTATGGCTACACCTTC. This rearrangement joins TRBV15 to TRBJ1-2, with D possibly being TRBD1 (5 bases). The V gene's germline CDR1 is LNHNV and CDR2 YYDKDF (reference sequence). The CDR3 contains 15 residues. The V end lost 0 bases, the J end lost 0 bases, and 8 bases lay between the germline ends.